This TCR beta chain is drawn from a study of T-cell reconstitution after alpha-beta-depleted transplantation in children. A remark on this clonotype: Antigen unknown.

Germline V gene lookup returns CDR1 KGHDR and CDR2 SFDVKD. The CDR3 covers 14 residues. V was cut by 3 bases and J by 6 bases, with 14 bases left in between. As it was prepared, the TCRbeta library received unique molecular identifiers. TCRdb processed the PCR reads anew with MiXCR; each CDR3 protein has one entry. The sample lists around 500,000 distinct CDR3 sequences, approximately 22% occurring once. Study-wide findings and caveats: Several hundred rapidly expanded clones from non-depleted graft cells reportedly supplied alpha-beta T cells about two months post-transplant. From newly produced T cells came most of the T-cell counts and diversity one year after transplant. Diversity of TCRbeta at day 60 was high in some patients, arising from surviving recipient T cells and thymic progenitors.

The clonotype comes from a boy under three years old who had a stem cell transplant for acute myeloid leukemia, so the T cells may come from the graft donor. V and J are TRBV24-1 and TRBJ2-7, with a weak D call TRBD1 (6 bases). The specimen was PBMCs, mostly from graft donor cells, collected 360 days after TCRalphabeta/CD19-depleted stem cell transplant. This CDR3 is CATSDPSDSFEQYF. DNA for the CDR3: TGTGCCACCAGTGATCCCTCGGACAGTTTCGAGCAGTACTTC.